A single sample gave rise to the 8 T cell receptor beta chains below, sequenced in a study of T cell repertoires in aging, cancer and after chemotherapy (dated by TCRdb to about 2019). Instead of sorted cells or RNA, genomic DNA extracted from peripheral blood served as the source for amplifying TCR beta rearrangements. Instrument used: Illumina MiSeq. Using a mixed TRB-A/B primer pool, multiplex touch-down PCR amplified rearranged TRB sequences covering the V, D and J segments. TCRdb ran its own pipeline on the public reads, namely fastp trimming at Q25 and MiXCR clone calling, and kept in-frame beta chains. Rows are combined by CDR3 protein, so each entry shows the most common genes and DNA. The sample table contains around 3,000 distinct CDR3 sequences; only one count was recorded for approximately 28% of them. Of the sample, approximately 3.7% falls within the top ten clones. The sequenced sample consisted of blood. The receptors here all came from a human donor with a solid tumor.

V usage is TRBV7-9 and J usage is TRBJ2-5; no definite D call. V lost 4 bases and J 7 bases, leaving 4 bases between the germline ends. Germline CDR1 SEHNR, CDR2 FQNEAQ (reference sequence). CDR3 length: 10 amino acids. The CDR3 here is CASSSGTQYF. CDR3 bases: TGTGCCAGCAGCTCCGGGACCCAGTACTTC.

The chain has TRBV30 and TRBJ2-7; 8 bases align to TRBD1. V lost 0 bases to trimming and J lost 3 bases; unmatched junction nucleotides: 4. Germline V lookup: CDR1 GTSNPN, CDR2 SVGIG (reference sequence). The CDR3 totals 14 residues. Here the CDR3 reads CAWSVGTGYYEQYF. The CDR3 DNA reads as TGTGCCTGGAGTGTCGGGACAGGCTACTACGAGCAGTACTTC.

Relative to its sample, this clonotype is large. V and J are TRBV29-1 and TRBJ1-2; a weak D match, TRBD1 (6 bases). There are 16 residues in the CDR3. Germline V gene data show CDR1 as SQVTM and CDR2 as ANQGSEA. Trimming stripped 1 base from V and 3 bases from J, with 18 bases between. CDR3 amino acids: CSVEGGGVDRDYGYTF. Here the CDR3 DNA reads TGCAGCGTTGAAGGAGGGGGGGTCGACAGAGACTATGGCTACACCTTC.

V and J are TRBV11-2 and TRBJ2-1, with 7 bases lining up with TRBD2. With V trimmed by 3 bases and J by 7 bases, 12 bases remained unmatched. CDR3 length: 16 residues. Germline V gene lookup returns CDR1 SGHAT and CDR2 FQNNGV. The CDR3 coding sequence is TGTGCCAGCAGCTTTCAATCTAGCGGCCCAAGGAATGAGCAGTTCTTC. Translating it yields CASSFQSSGPRNEQFF.

This clonotype is deemed medium-sized (0.01 to 0.1%). The genes are TRBV6-5 and TRBJ2-1, with TRBD2 identical over 11 bases. The ends lost 6 bases at V and 6 bases at J; junction bases unmatched: 7. The CDR3 consists of 15 residues. Germline-derived CDR1 and CDR2 are MNHEY and SVGAGI. CDR3 region: CASRVAGGVVNEQFF. DNA of the CDR3: TGTGCCAGCAGGGTAGCGGGAGGGGTAGTCAATGAGCAGTTCTTC.

This clonotype was counted only a few times. The rearrangement links TRBV15 to TRBJ2-7; a weak D match, TRBD1 (6 bases). This CDR3 comprises 14 residues. Germline CDR1 LNHNV, CDR2 YYDKDF (reference sequence). V lost 6 bases, J lost 4 bases, and 16 bases lay in between. CDR3 in DNA: TGTGCCACCAGAGAGGACAGAAATTATTACGAGCAGTACTTC. Protein: CATREDRNYYEQYF.

In this sample, this clonotype turned up a few times. This sequence joins TRBV12-3 or TRBV12-4 and TRBJ1-3; no clear D. This CDR3 contains 11 residues. The V end was cut by 5 bases, the J end by 5 bases, with 4 bases between. The CDR3: CASSLRNTIYF. The CDR3 DNA reads TGTGCCAGCAGTCTACGAAACACCATATATTTT.

Concerning this clonotype: This may be a read error, as it is one base from a much larger clone. V gene TRBV6-5 combines with J gene TRBJ1-3; D not resolved. CDR3 length: 14 amino acids. Per germline, CDR1 MNHEY and CDR2 SVGAGI. In DNA, the CDR3 is TGTGCCAGCAGAAATGAATACTCTGGAAACACCACATATTTT. Amino acids: CASRNEYSGNTTYF.